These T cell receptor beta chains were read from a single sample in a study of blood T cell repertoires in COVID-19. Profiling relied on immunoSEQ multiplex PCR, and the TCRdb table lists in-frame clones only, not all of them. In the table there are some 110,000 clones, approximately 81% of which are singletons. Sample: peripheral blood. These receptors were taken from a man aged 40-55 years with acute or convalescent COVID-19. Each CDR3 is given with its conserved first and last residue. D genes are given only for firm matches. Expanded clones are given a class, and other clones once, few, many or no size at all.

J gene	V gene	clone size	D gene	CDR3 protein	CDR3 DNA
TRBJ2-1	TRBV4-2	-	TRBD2	CASSQDTSGGEQFF	TGTGCCAGCAGCCAAGATACTAGCGGCGGTGAGCAGTTCTTC
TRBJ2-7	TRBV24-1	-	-	CAPPVLPYEQYF	TGTGCCCCCCCGGTGCTCCCCTACGAGCAGTACTTC
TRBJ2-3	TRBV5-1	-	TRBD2	CASSLLAGVLTDTQYF	TGCGCCAGCAGCTTACTAGCGGGGGTCCTCACAGATACGCAGTATTTT
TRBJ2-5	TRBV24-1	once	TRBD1	CATSRRQGAGETQYF	TGTGCCACCAGTAGGAGACAGGGGGCAGGGGAGACCCAGTACTTC
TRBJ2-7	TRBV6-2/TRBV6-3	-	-	CASSQHHDYEQYF	TGTGCCAGCAGCCAACACCATGACTACGAGCAGTACTTC
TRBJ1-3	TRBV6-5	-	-	CASKVWGLSGNTIYF	TGTGCCAGCAAGGTCTGGGGGCTCTCTGGAAACACCATATATTTT
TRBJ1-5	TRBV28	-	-	CASGDPGRNQPQHF	TGTGCCAGCGGAGACCCGGGTCGAAATCAGCCCCAGCATTTT
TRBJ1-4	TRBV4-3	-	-	CASSRTDEKLFF	TGCGCCAGCAGCCGGACAGATGAAAAACTGTTTTTT
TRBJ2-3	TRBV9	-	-	CASSPHPSGTDTQYF	TGTGCCAGCAGCCCCCACCCTTCGGGCACAGATACGCAGTATTTT
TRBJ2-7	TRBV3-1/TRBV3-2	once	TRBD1	CASSHGQGDSEQYF	TGTGCCAGCAGCCACGGACAGGGGGATAGCGAGCAGTACTTC
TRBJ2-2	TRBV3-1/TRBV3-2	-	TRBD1	CASSSLTGGGELFF	TGTGCCAGCAGCTCTCTTACAGGGGGAGGGGAGCTGTTTTTT
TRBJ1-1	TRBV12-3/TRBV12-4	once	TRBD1	CASITGGVTEAFF	TGTGCCAGCATTACAGGGGGAGTCACTGAAGCTTTCTTT
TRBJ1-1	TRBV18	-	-	CASSPSRGASEAFF	TGTGCCAGCTCACCTAGCAGGGGTGCGTCTGAAGCTTTCTTT
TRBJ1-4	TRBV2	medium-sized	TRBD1	CASSDIQGAWEKLFF	TGTGCCAGCAGTGACATCCAGGGGGCTTGGGAAAAACTGTTTTTT
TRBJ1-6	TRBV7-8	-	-	CASSLATGSAGSPLHF	TGTGCCAGCAGCCTAGCAACAGGTTCGGCTGGCTCACCCCTCCACTTT
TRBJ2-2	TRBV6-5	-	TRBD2	CASRPWTSGNGELFF	TGTGCCAGCAGACCTTGGACTAGCGGAAACGGGGAGCTGTTTTTT
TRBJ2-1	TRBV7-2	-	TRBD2	CASSLVPGGAYNEQFF	TGTGCCAGCAGCTTAGTCCCCGGGGGGGCCTACAATGAGCAGTTCTTC
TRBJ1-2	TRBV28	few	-	CASSVTGWGYTF	TGTGCCAGCAGTGTTACAGGTTGGGGCTACACCTTC
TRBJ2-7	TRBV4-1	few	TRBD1	CASSPTGSYEQYF	TGCGCCAGCAGCCCGACAGGGTCCTACGAGCAGTACTTC
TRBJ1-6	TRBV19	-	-	CASSTFTGSSYNSPLHF	TGTGCCAGTAGTACTTTTACAGGGAGCTCCTATAATTCACCCCTCCACTTT
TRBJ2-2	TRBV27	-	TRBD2	CASSPPGTSGPNTGELFF	TGTGCCAGCAGCCCACCCGGGACTAGCGGACCGAACACCGGGGAGCTGTTTTTT
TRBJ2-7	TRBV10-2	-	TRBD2	CASSASGGPSYEQYF	TGCGCCAGCAGTGCTAGCGGGGGCCCCTCCTACGAGCAGTACTTC
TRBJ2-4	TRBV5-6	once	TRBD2	CASSSGGADIQYF	TGTGCCAGCAGCTCCGGGGGGGCAGACATTCAGTACTTC
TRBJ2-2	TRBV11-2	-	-	CASSPGSVISPGELFF	TGTGCCAGCAGCCCTGGCTCCGTAATTTCGCCCGGGGAGCTGTTTTTT
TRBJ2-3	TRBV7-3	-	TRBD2	CASSYSGSAYTQYF	TGTGCCAGCAGCTATAGCGGGAGCGCTTATACGCAGTATTTT
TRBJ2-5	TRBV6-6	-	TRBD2	CATCSGTSTETQYF	TGTGCCACATGTAGCGGGACGTCCACCGAGACCCAGTACTTC
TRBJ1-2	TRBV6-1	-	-	CASSDTPSKSSGYTF	TGTGCCAGCAGTGACACCCCTTCCAAGTCTAGTGGCTACACCTTC
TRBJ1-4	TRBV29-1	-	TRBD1	CSVGEVETGTEKLFF	TGCAGCGTTGGGGAAGTGGAGACAGGGACTGAAAAACTGTTTTTT
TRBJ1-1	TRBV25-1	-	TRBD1	CASTQGLGGAAVNTEAFF	TGTGCCAGCACCCAGGGGTTAGGGGGCGCGGCGGTGAACACTGAAGCTTTCTTT
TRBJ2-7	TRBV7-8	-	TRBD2	CASSLVGSGVAYEQYF	TGTGCCAGCAGCTTAGTGGGTAGCGGGGTGGCTTACGAGCAGTACTTC
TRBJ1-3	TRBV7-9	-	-	CASSSGVQAGTIYF	TGTGCCAGCAGCTCCGGGGTACAAGCGGGCACCATATATTTT
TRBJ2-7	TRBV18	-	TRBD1	CASSPSQTGINEQYF	TGTGCCAGCTCACCATCCCAGACAGGGATCAACGAGCAGTACTTC